This TCR beta chain was recovered during a study of vaccination and CD4 T cells after COVID-19. Study-level information: Comprising six males and four females, the convalescent participants counted two Hispanic individuals among them. General study findings and limits: The analysis of convalescent patients involved relatively few individuals and lacked early post-infection timepoints.

Treatment described: approximately 10-day PBMC culture with coronavirus spike peptide pools or control peptides (ViraFEST assay). Between the trimmed V and J ends, which lost 1 base and 2 bases, there was a span of 10 bases. CDR1 SGHDT and CDR2 YYEEEE come from the germline V gene. The CDR3 has 15 residues. On this clonotype itself: The antigen is undetermined.

The Oncomine TCR Beta short-read assay was applied to DNA of cultured CD4+ T cells. From CD4+ T cells that had been cultured, genomic DNA was extracted. TCRdb re-analysed the PCR reads in MiXCR, keeping a single row per CDR3 protein. Of around 15,000 distinct CDR3 sequences in the sample, 59% are singletons; the top ten hold about 5%. This receptor was identified in a human donor who had recovered from COVID-19. The chain recombines TRBV5-6 with TRBJ1-5, with D maybe TRBD1 (6 bases). Sequences were derived from CD4+ T cells from blood, cultured in vitro, sampled after SARS-CoV-2 vaccination. The CDR3 region is CASSLRGVGNQPQHF. The CDR3 DNA is TGTGCCAGCAGCTTGAGGGGGGTGGGCAATCAGCCCCAGCATTTT.